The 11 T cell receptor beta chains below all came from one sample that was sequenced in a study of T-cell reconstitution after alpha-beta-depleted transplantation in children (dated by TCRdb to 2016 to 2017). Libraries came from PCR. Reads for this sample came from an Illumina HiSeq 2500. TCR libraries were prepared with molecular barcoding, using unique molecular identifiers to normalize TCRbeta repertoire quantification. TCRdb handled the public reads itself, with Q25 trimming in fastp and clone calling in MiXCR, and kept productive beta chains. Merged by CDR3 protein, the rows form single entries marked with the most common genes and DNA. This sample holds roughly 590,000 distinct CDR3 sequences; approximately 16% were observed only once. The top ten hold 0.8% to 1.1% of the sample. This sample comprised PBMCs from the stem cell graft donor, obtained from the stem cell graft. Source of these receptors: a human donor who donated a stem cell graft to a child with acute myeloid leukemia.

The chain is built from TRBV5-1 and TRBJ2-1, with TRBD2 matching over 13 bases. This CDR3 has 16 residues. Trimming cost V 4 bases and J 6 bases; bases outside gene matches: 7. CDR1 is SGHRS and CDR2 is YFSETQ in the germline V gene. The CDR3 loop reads CASSPRTSGGGNEQFF. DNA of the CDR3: TGCGCCAGCAGCCCGCGCACTAGCGGGGGGGGCAATGAGCAGTTCTTC.

DNA of the CDR3: TGTGCCACCAGCAGAGTTGCGCAGAAAGAGACCCAGTACTTC. Its protein product is CATSRVAQKETQYF. This sequence joins TRBV15 and TRBJ2-5; D is uncertain. The CDR3 consists of 14 residues. The germline V gene has CDR1 LNHNV and CDR2 YYDKDF (reference sequence). V was trimmed by 1 base and J by 3 bases, leaving 9 bases between them.

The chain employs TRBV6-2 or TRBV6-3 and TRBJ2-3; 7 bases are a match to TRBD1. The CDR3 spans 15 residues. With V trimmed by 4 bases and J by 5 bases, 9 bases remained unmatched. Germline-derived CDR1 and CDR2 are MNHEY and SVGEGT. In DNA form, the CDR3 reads TGTGCCAGCAGTTTCCCACAGGGGAACGGAGATACGCAGTATTTT. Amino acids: CASSFPQGNGDTQYF.

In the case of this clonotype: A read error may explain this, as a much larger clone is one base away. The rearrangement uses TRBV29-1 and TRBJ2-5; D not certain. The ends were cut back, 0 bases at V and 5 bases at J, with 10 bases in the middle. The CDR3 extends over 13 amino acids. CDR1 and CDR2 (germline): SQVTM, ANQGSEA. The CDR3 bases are TGCAGCGTTGAAGACCCACGGTCGGAGACCCAGTACTTC. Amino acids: CSVEDPRSETQYF.

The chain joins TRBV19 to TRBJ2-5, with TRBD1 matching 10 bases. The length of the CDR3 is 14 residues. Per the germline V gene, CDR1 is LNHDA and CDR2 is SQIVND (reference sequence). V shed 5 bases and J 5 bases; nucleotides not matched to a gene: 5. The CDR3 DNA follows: TGTGCCAGTAGTGTGACAGGGGGCGACGAGACCCAGTACTTC. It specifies CASSVTGGDETQYF.

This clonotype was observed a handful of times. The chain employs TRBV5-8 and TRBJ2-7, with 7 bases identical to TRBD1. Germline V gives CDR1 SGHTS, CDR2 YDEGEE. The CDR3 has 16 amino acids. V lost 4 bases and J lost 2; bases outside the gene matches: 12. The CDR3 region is CASSLDLGTATYEQYV. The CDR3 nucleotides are TGTGCCAGCAGCCTAGATTTAGGGACAGCAACCTACGAGCAGTACGTC.

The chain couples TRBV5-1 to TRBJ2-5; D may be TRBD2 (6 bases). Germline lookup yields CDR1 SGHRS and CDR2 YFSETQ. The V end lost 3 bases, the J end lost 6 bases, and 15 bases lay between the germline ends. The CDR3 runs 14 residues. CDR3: CASSYSGTRKTQYF. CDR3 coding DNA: TGCGCCAGCAGCTACTCCGGGACTCGAAAGACCCAGTACTTC.

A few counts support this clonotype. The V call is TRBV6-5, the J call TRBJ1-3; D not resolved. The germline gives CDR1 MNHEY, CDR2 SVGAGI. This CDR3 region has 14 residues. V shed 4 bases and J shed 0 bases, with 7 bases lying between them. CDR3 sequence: CASSSENSGNTIYF. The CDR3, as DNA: TGTGCCAGCAGTTCAGAAAACTCTGGAAACACCATATATTTT.

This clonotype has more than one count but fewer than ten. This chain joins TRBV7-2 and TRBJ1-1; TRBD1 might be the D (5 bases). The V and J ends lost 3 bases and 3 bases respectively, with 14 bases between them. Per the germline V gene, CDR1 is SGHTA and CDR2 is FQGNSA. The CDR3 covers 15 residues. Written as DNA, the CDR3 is TGTGCCAGCAGCTTCCAGGGTGGGTCCTACACTGAAGCTTTCTTT. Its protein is CASSFQGGSYTEAFF.

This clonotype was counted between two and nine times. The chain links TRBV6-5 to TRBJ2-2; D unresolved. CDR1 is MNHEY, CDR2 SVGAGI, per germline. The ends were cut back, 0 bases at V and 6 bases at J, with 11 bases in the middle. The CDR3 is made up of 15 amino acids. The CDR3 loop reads CASSYSIFQSGELFF. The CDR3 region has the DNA TGTGCCAGCAGTTACTCGATTTTCCAGTCCGGGGAGCTGTTTTTT.

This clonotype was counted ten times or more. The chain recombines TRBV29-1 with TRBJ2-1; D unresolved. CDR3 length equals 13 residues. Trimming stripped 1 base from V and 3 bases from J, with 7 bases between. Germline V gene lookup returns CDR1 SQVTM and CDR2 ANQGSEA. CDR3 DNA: TGCAGCGTTGAAGTTTCGGGCTACAATGAGCAGTTCTTC. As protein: CSVEVSGYNEQFF.